Listed below are T cell receptor beta chains from one sample, sequenced in a study of blood T cell repertoires in COVID-19. The repertoire was sequenced with immunoSEQ multiplex PCR; TCRdb's copy has only in-frame clones and lacks some. The sample records some 360,000 clones, roughly 90% being singletons. Sequencing input: PBMCs or T cells enriched from blood (not recorded which). Source of these receptors: a woman in her 30s who had been exposed to COVID-19. CDR3s include the opening cysteine and the closing phenylalanine or tryptophan. A D gene is named only where the DNA matches it firmly. Clone size is shown for a subset of rows, as once, few, many or a class of expanded clone.

j_call clone_size v_call d_call cdr3_nt cdr3_aa
TRBJ2-4 - TRBV18 TRBD1 TGTGCCAGCTCCCCGGACGGGACAGACATTCAGTACTTC CASSPDGTDIQYF
TRBJ1-5 - TRBV19 - TGTGCCAGTAGTGGTCAGGGGTTCCCCCTCAATCAGCCCCAGCATTTT CASSGQGFPLNQPQHF
TRBJ1-6 - TRBV5-6 - TGTGCCAGCAGCTTGAGACCCGGAGGGGATTCACCCCTCCACTTT CASSLRPGGDSPLHF
TRBJ1-2 once TRBV5-1 - TGCGCCAGCAGCGAGGCAGCCAATAACTATGGCTACACCTTC CASSEAANNYGYTF
TRBJ2-7 - TRBV5-6 TRBD2 TGTGCCAGCAGCTTTATAGCGGGAGGGTACGAGCAGTACTTC CASSFIAGGYEQYF
TRBJ1-5 once TRBV3-1/TRBV3-2 TRBD1 TGTGCCAGCAGCCCCGGCGGGCAGGGGGATCAGCCCCAGCATTTT CASSPGGQGDQPQHF
TRBJ2-1 - TRBV7-3 - TGTGCCAGCAGCTTAACGGGACCCGGGGGTCTCAGTGAGCAGTTCTTC CASSLTGPGGLSEQFF
TRBJ2-3 - TRBV27 - TGTGCCAGCAGTTCACAGGGTCTGGTTGGGACAGATACGCAGTATTTT CASSSQGLVGTDTQYF
TRBJ1-5 - TRBV27 - TGTGCCAGCAGTCGGGGCAATCAGCCCCAGCATTTT CASSRGNQPQHF
TRBJ2-5 - TRBV29-1 - TGCAGCGTAGCCCCCGCGGGTCATCAAGAGACCCAGTACTTC CSVAPAGHQETQYF
TRBJ2-7 - TRBV7-2 TRBD2 TGTGCCAGCAGCTTAGTACTAGCGGGAGATGACGAGCAGTACTTC CASSLVLAGDDEQYF
TRBJ1-1 - TRBV10-3 - TGTGCCATCAGTGAGTCGCTCGGGTTAACCATGAACACTGAAGCTTTCTTT CAISESLGLTMNTEAFF
TRBJ2-3 - TRBV13 - TGTGCCAGCAGCTTAAGGACAGCCTATAGCACAGATACGCAGTATTTT CASSLRTAYSTDTQYF
TRBJ1-1 - TRBV28 - TGTGCCAGCAGAACGACTGGTGGCCAGCAGGGCGCTGAAGCTTTCTTT CASRTTGGQQGAEAFF
TRBJ2-6 - TRBV28 TRBD1 TGTGCCAGCACCGAGAATCCGGGACAGAACTCTGGGGCCAACGTCCTGACTTTC CASTENPGQNSGANVLTF
TRBJ1-1 - TRBV28 TRBD1 TGTGCCAGCAGCCCAGACAGGGGAAATGTAGAAGCTTTCTTT CASSPDRGNVEAFF
TRBJ2-5 - TRBV19 - TGTGCCAGTAGTATCACCCCCCTAGCAGAGGAGACCCAGTACTTC CASSITPLAEETQYF
TRBJ2-7 - TRBV6-5 TRBD1 TGTGCCAGCAGCCCCGGGACAGGGGTGAAGCAGTACTTC CASSPGTGVKQYF
TRBJ2-1 - TRBV9 - TGTGCCAGCAGCGTAACAGAACGAATTTACAATGAGCAGTTCTTC CASSVTERIYNEQFF
TRBJ2-7 - TRBV28 TRBD2 TGTGCCAGCAGGGTGGGAGGGGTAGGCGAGCAGTACTTC CASRVGGVGEQYF
TRBJ2-5 - TRBV11-2 TRBD2 TGTGCCAGCAGCTTGTTGAGGGAGGGTGTAGGGACCCAGTACTTC CASSLLREGVGTQYF
TRBJ1-1 - TRBV27 - TGTGCCAGCACCTTTAGGCAGGGCGTGAACACTGAAGCTTTCTTT CASTFRQGVNTEAFF
TRBJ2-3 few TRBV28 TRBD1 TGTGCCAGCAGTAACGACGTCCTAACAGGGGGCAGGAATTTT CASSNDVLTGGRNF
TRBJ2-5 - TRBV7-8 TRBD1 TGTGCCAGCAGCCAAAAGGGACAGCAAGAGACCCAGTACTTC CASSQKGQQETQYF
TRBJ1-3 once TRBV5-1 - TGCGCCAGCAGCCCTACTCCGGGACAACACTCTGGAAACACCATATATTTT CASSPTPGQHSGNTIYF
TRBJ2-7 - TRBV10-3 - TGTGCCATCAGCCGGGACACCTACTACGAGCAGTACTTC CAISRDTYYEQYF
TRBJ1-1 - TRBV19 TRBD1 TGTGCCAGTAGTATTTCGACAGGGGGCCCTGAAGCTTTCTTT CASSISTGGPEAFF
TRBJ2-1 few TRBV11-3 TRBD1 TGTGCCAGCAGCTCACGACAGGGGGCCGTCTACAATGAGCAGTTCTTC CASSSRQGAVYNEQFF
TRBJ2-3 - TRBV5-1 - TGCGCCAGCACCGGCGGGACTCGTCGCACAGATACGCAGTATTTT CASTGGTRRTDTQYF
TRBJ1-1 once TRBV10-3 - TGTGCCATCAGGGATCACAGGGAGGGGACCACTGAAGCTTTCTTT CAIRDHREGTTEAFF
TRBJ1-1 - TRBV29-1 - TGCAGCGTGGCTAAGGGGGTGGACACTGAAGCTTTCTTT CSVAKGVDTEAFF
TRBJ1-5 - TRBV3-1/TRBV3-2 - TGTGCCAGCAGCCAAGATCATAGCAATCAGCCCCAGCATTTT CASSQDHSNQPQHF
TRBJ1-6 - TRBV11-2 - TGTGCCAGCAGCGGGGGCACCGGGAATTCACCCCTCCACTTT CASSGGTGNSPLHF
TRBJ2-7 - TRBV19 - TGTGCCAGTAGTACCCCTCACGACTTCTTCGAGCAGTACTTC CASSTPHDFFEQYF
TRBJ1-2 - TRBV5-4 - TGTGCCAGCAGCTTAACAGTTGACTATGGCTACACCTTC CASSLTVDYGYTF
TRBJ1-2 - TRBV11-3 TRBD1 TGTGCCAGCAGCTTAGATTTTCAGGGGGCGTCTGGCTACACCTTC CASSLDFQGASGYTF
TRBJ2-3 - TRBV13 - TGTGCCAGCAGCCTAAGGGGCAAGAGCACAGATACGCAGTATTTT CASSLRGKSTDTQYF
TRBJ2-7 - TRBV18 TRBD1 TGTGCCAGCTCACCACAGGACACAGGGGGCTCCAACGAGCAGTACTTC CASSPQDTGGSNEQYF
TRBJ2-5 - TRBV28 - TGTGCCAGCAGTATTAGAGATCAAGAGACCCAGTACTTC CASSIRDQETQYF
TRBJ1-1 once TRBV9 - TGTGCCAGCAGCGTCGGGGGGTTCACGGTATACGACACTGAAGCTTTCTTT CASSVGGFTVYDTEAFF
TRBJ2-1 - TRBV7-3 TRBD2 TGTGCCAGCAGCTTGCGCGGGGGTGACAATGAGCAGTTCTTC CASSLRGGDNEQFF
TRBJ2-3 - TRBV10-1 TRBD1 TGCGCCAGCAGTATTACAGGGGTAGGAGATACGCAGTATTTT CASSITGVGDTQYF
TRBJ2-6 - TRBV3-1/TRBV3-2 - TGTGCCAGCAGCCAAGTCCGCGGGGCCCTCGTCCTGACTTTC CASSQVRGALVLTF
TRBJ2-2 - TRBV18 TRBD1 TGTGCCAGCTCACCCGGACAGGGCTCTTCTACTGACAACTCGTTTTTT CASSPGQGSSTDNSFF
TRBJ1-1 - TRBV6-5 TRBD1 TGTGCCAGCAGTTACTCGACAGGGGGCCGCCCTGAAGCTTTCTTT CASSYSTGGRPEAFF
TRBJ1-1 - TRBV6-4 - TGTGCCAGCAGTCTGGAAGAGGGGGACACTGAAGCTTTCTTT CASSLEEGDTEAFF
TRBJ2-3 - TRBV19 - TGTGCCAGTAGTATAGATAGGAGCCACACAGATACGCAGTATTTT CASSIDRSHTDTQYF
TRBJ1-1 - TRBV10-3 - TGTGCCATCAGTGCTGGGCAATCTGAAGCTTTCTTT CAISAGQSEAFF
TRBJ1-4 - TRBV18 TRBD1 TGTGCCAGCTCACCACTGGGGACAGGGGGCGCGGAAAAACTGTTTTTT CASSPLGTGGAEKLFF
TRBJ2-3 - TRBV7-8 - TGTGCCAGCAGCTTAGGGCACAACACAGATACGCAGTATTTT CASSLGHNTDTQYF
TRBJ2-2 - TRBV9 - TGTGCCAGCAGCCCGGAGGGCACCGGGGAGCTGTTTTTT CASSPEGTGELFF